Presented here are 18 T cell receptor beta chains from one specimen sequenced in a study of shared clonotypes between healthy human individuals. Using immunoSEQ multiplex PCR, the repertoire was profiled, and TCRdb retains in-frame clones only, with some absent. The data hold 2.5 million or so clones, with approximately 92% observed a single time. The source material was naive CD4+ T cells sorted from blood. Subset: CD45RA+ positively selected. All receptors derive from a man aged 18 to 35 in good health.

This CDR3 is CASRSLGTVQETQYF. The CDR3 DNA is TGTGCCAGCAGAAGTTTGGGGACAGTCCAAGAGACCCAGTACTTC. This sequence joins TRBV27 and TRBJ2-5; TRBD1 matches 7 bases. CDR1 is MNHEY, CDR2 SMNVEV, per germline (reference sequence). V dropped 6 bases and J dropped 1; count of bases not matched to a gene: 8. There are 15 residues in the CDR3.

The V and J genes are TRBV28 and TRBJ2-5; maybe TRBD1 (5 bases). V lost 8 bases and J 9 bases, leaving 10 bases between the germline ends. Germline V gene sequence: CDR1 MDHEN, CDR2 SYDVKM. The CDR3 covers 10 residues. The CDR3 protein is CASGLGAQYF. For the CDR3, the DNA is TGTGCCAGCGGTCTAGGGGCCCAGTACTTC.

The rearrangement uses TRBV7-9 and TRBJ2-7, with D uncertain. Per the germline V gene, CDR1 is SEHNR and CDR2 is FQNEAQ (reference sequence). V was trimmed by 2 bases and J by 0 bases, leaving 8 bases between them. This CDR3 is built from 14 residues. CDR3 in DNA: TGTGCCAGCAGCTTAACCTCCTACTCCTACGAGCAGTACTTC. Protein product: CASSLTSYSYEQYF.

Notes on this clone: In the same sample, other DNA sequences code for this CDR3. The chain combines TRBV5-4 with TRBJ2-2, with D possibly being TRBD2 (5 bases). The CDR3 runs to 16 residues. The V gene's germline CDR1 is SGHNT and CDR2 YYREEE (reference sequence). Trimming left V 0 bases short and J 1 base short, with 10 bases between. The CDR3 loop reads CASSLGLALNTGELFF. The CDR3 DNA reads as TGTGCCAGCAGCTTGGGGCTAGCCTTGAACACCGGGGAGCTGTTTTTT.

The rearrangement joins TRBV18 to TRBJ1-6; D uncertain. The V end was cut by 3 bases, the J end by 10 bases, with 10 bases between. CDR1 is KGHSH, CDR2 LQKENI, per germline. This CDR3 is 13 amino acids long. CDR3 region: CASSPGGESPLHF. CDR3 nucleotide sequence: TGTGCCAGCTCACCGGGTGGGGAATCACCCCTCCACTTT.

The rearrangement uses TRBV7-9 and TRBJ1-4; 12 bases align to TRBD1. Germline-derived CDR1 and CDR2 are SEHNR and FQNEAQ (reference sequence). CDR3 length: 19 amino acids. V lost 3 bases and J lost 2; bases outside the gene matches: 10. CDR3 region: CASSFLGTGGAWTNEKLFF. The DNA for the CDR3 is TGTGCCAGCAGCTTTTTAGGGACAGGGGGCGCCTGGACTAATGAAAAACTGTTTTTT.

V and J are TRBV10-1 and TRBJ2-1; possible D gene TRBD1, 5 bases. The CDR3 sequence is 16 residues long. The V end was cut by 3 bases, the J end by 6 bases, with 18 bases between. Germline lookup yields CDR1 WNHNN and CDR2 SYGVQD (reference sequence). CDR3 coding DNA: TGCGCCAGCAGTGACTCCAGGGAACTCCTTACCAATGAGCAGTTCTTC. It encodes CASSDSRELLTNEQFF.

The rearrangement links TRBV27 to TRBJ1-2; TRBD1 matches at 9 bases. With 4 bases clipped from V and 4 bases from J, the junction kept 7 bases outside the gene matches. The germline V gene has CDR1 MNHEY and CDR2 SMNVEV (reference sequence). This CDR3 region has 15 residues. CDR3 sequence reads: CASSSDRTGVYGYTF. CDR3 DNA: TGTGCCAGCAGTTCCGACCGGACAGGGGTCTATGGCTACACCTTC.

The rearrangement joins TRBV5-1 to TRBJ2-1, with 8 nucleotides matching TRBD2. The V segment lost 0 bases and the J segment 10 bases; nucleotides outside the gene matches: 6. This CDR3 is built from 14 residues. Germline V gene lookup returns CDR1 SGHRS and CDR2 YFSETQ. The CDR3 DNA reads TGCGCCAGCAGCTTGGTAGTAGCGGGAACCGAGCAGTTCTTC. It yields the protein CASSLVVAGTEQFF.

The CDR3 reads CASGPAGLIAKNIQYF. The DNA of the CDR3 is TGTGCCAGCGGTCCAGCAGGCCTAATAGCCAAAAACATTCAGTACTTC. This chain links TRBV7-8 with TRBJ2-4; unclear D gene. The ends were cut back, 8 bases at V and 0 bases at J, with 17 bases in the middle. CDR3 length equals 16 residues. Germline V gene sequence: CDR1 SGHVS, CDR2 FQNEAQ.

This chain joins TRBV9 and TRBJ2-7; 8 bases map to TRBD1. The trim removed 4 bases at V and 3 bases at J, leaving 9 bases unmatched. The CDR3 totals 15 residues. CDR1 is SGDLS, CDR2 YYNGEE, per germline. The CDR3 spells CASSLQGGALYEQYF. CDR3 sequence (DNA): TGTGCCAGCAGCTTACAGGGGGGAGCTCTCTACGAGCAGTACTTC.

The rearrangement links TRBV7-9 to TRBJ2-1, with D possibly TRBD2 on 5 matching bases. CDR3 length: 14 amino acids. Germline V gives CDR1 SEHNR, CDR2 FQNEAQ (reference sequence). Trimming pared 3 bases from V and 6 bases from J, leaving 12 bases between. In DNA, the CDR3 is TGTGCCAGCAGCTTCGGGGTCCCTCTCAATGAGCAGTTCTTC. It encodes CASSFGVPLNEQFF.

On this clone: Other DNA sequences in the same sample also yield this CDR3. V usage is TRBV5-4 and J usage is TRBJ2-7; D ambiguous. This CDR3 is 13 amino acids long. Trimming cost V 3 bases and J 1 base, with 8 bases left between them. CDR1 and CDR2 (germline): SGHNT, YYREEE (reference sequence). The CDR3 here is CASSSTLSYEQYF. In DNA, the CDR3 is TGTGCCAGCAGCTCGACACTTTCCTACGAGCAGTACTTC.

V usage is TRBV10-3 and J usage is TRBJ2-1, with 12 bases lining up with TRBD2. Germline CDR1 ENHRY, CDR2 SYGVKD. This CDR3 spans 17 amino acids. The V gene end was trimmed by 3 bases and the J gene end by 5 bases; junction bases not matched to a gene: 8. The CDR3 sequence is CAISDPGTSGSDNEQFF. In nucleotides, the CDR3 is TGTGCCATCAGTGATCCCGGGACTAGCGGGTCAGACAATGAGCAGTTCTTC.

The chain has TRBV7-9 and TRBJ1-4; D is perhaps TRBD1 (5 bases). Germline V gene sequence: CDR1 SEHNR, CDR2 FQNEAQ (reference sequence). V lost 5 bases and J lost 8, with 21 bases in between. The CDR3 extends over 16 amino acids. Here the CDR3 DNA reads TGTGCCAGCAGCCCTACCTTCGGGGACCAGGACGAAAAACTGTTTTTT. Protein: CASSPTFGDQDEKLFF. Looking up the rest from reference TRBV7-9 and TRBJ1-4 gives the full variable domain: DTGVSQNPRHKITKRGQNVTFRCDPISEHNRLYWYRQTLGQGPEFLTYFQNEAQLEKSRLLSDRFSAERPKGSFSTLEIQRTEQGDSAMYLCASSPTFGDQDEKLFFGSGTQLSVL.

The rearrangement uses TRBV7-9 and TRBJ1-4; no reliable D call. V dropped 1 base and J dropped 8 bases, with 5 bases sitting between them. The CDR3 is made up of 12 amino acids. Germline CDR1 reads SEHNR; CDR2 reads FQNEAQ (reference sequence). Here the CDR3 DNA reads TGTGCCAGCAGCTTAGAAGTGGAAAAACTGTTTTTT. It is translated as CASSLEVEKLFF.

This rearrangement joins TRBV4-1 to TRBJ2-3; 10 bases fit TRBD2. CDR3 length: 18 amino acids. The trim removed 2 bases at V and 2 bases at J, leaving 10 bases unmatched. The germline V gene encodes CDR1 MGHRA and CDR2 YSYEKL. The CDR3 spells CASSQYQSSGSVTDTQYF. As DNA, the CDR3 is TGCGCCAGCAGCCAATATCAATCTAGCGGGAGTGTCACAGATACGCAGTATTTT.

The chain recombines TRBV9 with TRBJ2-3; 7 bases fit TRBD1. The CDR3 has 14 amino acids. J lost 6 bases, V lost 3 bases, and 7 bases had no gene match. The germline V gene has CDR1 SGDLS and CDR2 YYNGEE. CDR3 nucleotides: TGTGCCAGCAGCGCCGGACAGGTCCCGGATACGCAGTATTTT. Protein: CASSAGQVPDTQYF.